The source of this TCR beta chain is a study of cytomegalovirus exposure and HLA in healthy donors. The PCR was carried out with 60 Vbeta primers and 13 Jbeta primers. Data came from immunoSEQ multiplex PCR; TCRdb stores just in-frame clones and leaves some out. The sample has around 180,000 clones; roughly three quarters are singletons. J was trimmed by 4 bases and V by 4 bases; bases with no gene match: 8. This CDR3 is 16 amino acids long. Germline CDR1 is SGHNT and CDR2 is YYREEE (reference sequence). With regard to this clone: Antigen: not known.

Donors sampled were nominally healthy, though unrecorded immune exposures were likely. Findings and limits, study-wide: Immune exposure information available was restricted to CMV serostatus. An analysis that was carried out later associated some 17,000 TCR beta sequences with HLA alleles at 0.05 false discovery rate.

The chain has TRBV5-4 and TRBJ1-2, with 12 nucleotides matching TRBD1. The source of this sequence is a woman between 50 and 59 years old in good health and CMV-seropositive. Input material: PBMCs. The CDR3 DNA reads TGTGCCAGCAGCGACGGGACAGGGGGCGCGATCTATGGCTACACCTTC. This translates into CASSDGTGGAIYGYTF.